Below, 3 T cell receptor beta chains from the same sample are listed, as sequenced in a study of T cells of healthy individuals. TCRdb ran MiXCR on the 5' RACE reads and lists one entry per CDR3 protein. The table has 63,000 or so distinct CDR3 sequences, around 15% seen once. Receptors originate from a human donor in good health.

V is TRBV12-3 or TRBV12-4 and J is TRBJ2-3; no clear D gene. The CDR3 loop spans 15 amino acids. Trimming took off 7 bases at V and 3 bases at J, with 17 bases between the two ends. CDR3 bases: TGTGCCAGCATCGCTTCTGGGGTGTGGACAGATACGCAGTATTTT. Protein sequence: CASIASGVWTDTQYF.

Only a few counts were recorded for this clonotype. The V call is TRBV7-9, the J call TRBJ1-2; D is unresolved. The CDR3 totals 14 residues. Trimming pared 1 base from V and 1 base from J, leaving 7 bases between. Looked up from germline, CDR1 is SEHNR and CDR2 is FQNEAQ (reference sequence). CDR3 bases: TGTGCCAGCAGCTTAGACCTGAATAACTATGGCTACACCTTC. This translates into CASSLDLNNYGYTF.

This clonotype was counted a few times. The V and J genes are TRBV7-9 and TRBJ1-3, with D uncertain. This CDR3 region has 13 residues. Trimming pared 3 bases from V and 4 bases from J, leaving 7 bases between. CDR1 is SEHNR and CDR2 is FQNEAQ in the germline V gene (reference sequence). The CDR3 loop is CASSFSQGNTIYF. Written as DNA, the CDR3 is TGTGCCAGCAGCTTTTCACAGGGAAACACCATATATTTT.